This T cell receptor beta chain was obtained from a study of shared T cell receptors in the human thymus. The method was immunoSEQ multiplex PCR; TCRdb's version includes in-frame clones alone and lacks a portion of them. The data contain 630,000 or so clones, roughly 86% of them singletons. V lost 5 bases and J lost 5, with 13 bases in between. Looked up from germline, CDR1 is LNHNV and CDR2 is YYDKDF (reference sequence). The CDR3 totals 14 residues. The same sample was also studied in work on human thymus T cells. From that second work: The study used thymus tissue resected during corrective heart surgery.

The material sequenced was thymocytes. This rearrangement joins TRBV15 to TRBJ1-5; D is possibly TRBD1 (5 bases). This receptor was identified in a boy younger than two with a congenital heart defect. The CDR3, as DNA: TGTGCCACCAGCCGGGTCAAAGGGGATCAGCCCCAGCATTTT. Its translation is CATSRVKGDQPQHF. The full variable domain, with the rest looked up from reference TRBV15 and TRBJ1-5, is DAMVIQNPRYQVTQFGKPVTLSCSQTLNHNVMYWYQQKSSQAPKLLFHYYDKDFNNEADTPDNFQSRRPNTSFCFLDIRSPGLGDTAMYLCATSRVKGDQPQHFGDGTRLSIL.